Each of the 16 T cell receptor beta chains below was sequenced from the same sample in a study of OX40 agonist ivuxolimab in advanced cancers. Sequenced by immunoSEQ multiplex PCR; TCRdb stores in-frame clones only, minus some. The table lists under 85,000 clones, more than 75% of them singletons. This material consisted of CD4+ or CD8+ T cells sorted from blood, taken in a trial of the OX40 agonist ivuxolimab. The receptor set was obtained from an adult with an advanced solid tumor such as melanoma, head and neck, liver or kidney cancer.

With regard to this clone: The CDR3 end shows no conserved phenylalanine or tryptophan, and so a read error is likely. The chain's CDR3 is CASSLQPYNSPLHL. In nucleotides, the CDR3 is TGTGCCAGCAGTTTACAGCCCTATAATTCACCCCTCCACCTT. The chain recombines TRBV27 with TRBJ1-6; D call uncertain. This CDR3 has 14 amino acids. V was pared by 2 bases and J by 2 bases, with 4 bases between. Germline V lookup: CDR1 MNHEY, CDR2 SMNVEV (reference sequence).

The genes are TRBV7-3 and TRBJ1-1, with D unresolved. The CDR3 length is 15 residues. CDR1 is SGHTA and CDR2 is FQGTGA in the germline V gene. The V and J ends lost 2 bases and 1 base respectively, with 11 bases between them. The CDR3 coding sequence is TGTGCCAGCAGCTTATTTGGGGTCAAGAACACTGAAGCTTTCTTT. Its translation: CASSLFGVKNTEAFF.

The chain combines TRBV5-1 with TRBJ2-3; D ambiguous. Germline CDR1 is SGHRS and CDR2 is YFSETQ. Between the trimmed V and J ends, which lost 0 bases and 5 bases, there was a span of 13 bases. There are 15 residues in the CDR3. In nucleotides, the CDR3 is TGCGCCAGCAGCTTGGCTGCCGTCTTAGGAGATACGCAGTATTTT. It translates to CASSLAAVLGDTQYF.

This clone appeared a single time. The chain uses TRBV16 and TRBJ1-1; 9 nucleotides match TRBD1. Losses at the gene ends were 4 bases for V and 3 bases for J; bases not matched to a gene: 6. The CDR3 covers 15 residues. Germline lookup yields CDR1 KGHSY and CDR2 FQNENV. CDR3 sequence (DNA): TGTGCCAGCAGCCGAGGGACAGGGTGGGACACTGAAGCTTTCTTT. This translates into CASSRGTGWDTEAFF.

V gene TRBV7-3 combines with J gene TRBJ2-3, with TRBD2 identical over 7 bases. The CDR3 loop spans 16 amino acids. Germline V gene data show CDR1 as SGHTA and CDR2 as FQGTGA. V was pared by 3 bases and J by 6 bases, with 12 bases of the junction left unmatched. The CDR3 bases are TGTGCCAGCAGCTTCCGACTAGCTGATCCATCCGATACGCAGTATTTT. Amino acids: CASSFRLADPSDTQYF.

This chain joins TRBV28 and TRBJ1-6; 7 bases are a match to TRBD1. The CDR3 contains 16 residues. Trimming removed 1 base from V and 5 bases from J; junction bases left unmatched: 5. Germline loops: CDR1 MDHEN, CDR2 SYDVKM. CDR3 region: CASSLFEGANNSPLHF. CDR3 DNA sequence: TGTGCCAGCAGTTTATTCGAGGGGGCAAATAATTCACCCCTCCACTTT.

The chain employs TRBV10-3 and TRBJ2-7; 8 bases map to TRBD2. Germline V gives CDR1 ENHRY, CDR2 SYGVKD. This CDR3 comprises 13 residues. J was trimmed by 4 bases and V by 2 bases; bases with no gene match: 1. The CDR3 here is CAISEPGGYEQYF. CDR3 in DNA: TGTGCCATCAGTGAGCCGGGGGGGTACGAGCAGTACTTC.

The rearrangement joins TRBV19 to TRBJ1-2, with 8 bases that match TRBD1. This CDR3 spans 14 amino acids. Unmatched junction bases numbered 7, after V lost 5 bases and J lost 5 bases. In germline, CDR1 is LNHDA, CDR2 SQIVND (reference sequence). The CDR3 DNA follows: TGTGCCAGTAGTGATCCGGGACAGGCATATGGCTACACCTTC. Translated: CASSDPGQAYGYTF. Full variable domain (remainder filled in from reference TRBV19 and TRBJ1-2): DGGITQSPKYLFRKEGQNVTLSCEQNLNHDAMYWYRQDPGQGLRLIYYSQIVNDFQKGDIAEGYSVSREKKESFPLTVTSAQKNPTAFYLCASSDPGQAYGYTFGSGTRLTVV.

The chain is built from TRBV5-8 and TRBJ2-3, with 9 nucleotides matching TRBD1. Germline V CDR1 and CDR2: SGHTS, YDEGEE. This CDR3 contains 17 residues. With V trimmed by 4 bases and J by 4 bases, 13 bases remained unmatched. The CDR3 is CASSLSSGTGRADTQYF. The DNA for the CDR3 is TGTGCCAGCAGCCTTAGCTCCGGGACAGGGAGGGCAGATACGCAGTATTTT.

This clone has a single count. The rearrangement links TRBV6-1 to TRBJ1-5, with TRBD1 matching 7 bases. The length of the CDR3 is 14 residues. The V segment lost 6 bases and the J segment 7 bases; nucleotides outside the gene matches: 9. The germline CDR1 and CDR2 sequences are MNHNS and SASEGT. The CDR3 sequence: CASRDTGADQPQHF. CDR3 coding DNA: TGTGCCAGCAGGGATACAGGGGCGGACCAGCCCCAGCATTTT.

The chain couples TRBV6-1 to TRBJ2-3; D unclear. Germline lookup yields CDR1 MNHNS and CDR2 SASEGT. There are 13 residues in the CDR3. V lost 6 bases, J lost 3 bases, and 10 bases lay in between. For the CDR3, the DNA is TGTGCCAGCAGCTTCCAGGTTACAGATACGCAGTATTTT. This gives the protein CASSFQVTDTQYF.

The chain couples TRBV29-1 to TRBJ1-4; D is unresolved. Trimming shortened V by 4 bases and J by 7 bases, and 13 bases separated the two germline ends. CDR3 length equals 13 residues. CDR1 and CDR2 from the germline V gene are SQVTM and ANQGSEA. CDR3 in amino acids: CSVGVSGGEKLFF. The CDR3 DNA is TGCAGCGTTGGGGTTTCAGGTGGTGAAAAACTGTTTTTT. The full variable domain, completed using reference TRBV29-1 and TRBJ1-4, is SAVISQKPSRDICQRGTSLTIQCQVDSQVTMMFWYRQQPGQSLTLIATANQGSEATYESGFVIDKFPISRPNLTFSTLTVSNMSPEDSSIYLCSVGVSGGEKLFFGSGTQLSVL.

The CDR3 DNA reads as TGTGCCAGCAGGCCTACAGGGTATCTCGAAAAACTGTTTTTT. Protein sequence: CASRPTGYLEKLFF. The gene calls are TRBV11-2 and TRBJ1-4; D is perhaps TRBD1 (6 bases). This CDR3 is built from 14 residues. The ends were cut back, 6 bases at V and 8 bases at J, with 16 bases in the middle. From germline, CDR1 is SGHAT and CDR2 FQNNGV.

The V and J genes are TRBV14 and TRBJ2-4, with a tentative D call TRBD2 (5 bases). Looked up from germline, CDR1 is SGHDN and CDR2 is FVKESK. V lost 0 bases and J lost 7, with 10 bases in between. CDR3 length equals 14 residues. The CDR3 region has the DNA TGTGCCAGCAGCCAAGACGGCCGGGGTAACATTCAGTACTTC. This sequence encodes CASSQDGRGNIQYF.

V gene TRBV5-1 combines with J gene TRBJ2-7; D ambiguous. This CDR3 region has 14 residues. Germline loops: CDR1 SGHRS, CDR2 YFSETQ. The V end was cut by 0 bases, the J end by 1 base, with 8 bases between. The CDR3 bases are TGCGCCAGCAGCTTGGTTCCACAATCCTACGAGCAGTACTTC. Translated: CASSLVPQSYEQYF.

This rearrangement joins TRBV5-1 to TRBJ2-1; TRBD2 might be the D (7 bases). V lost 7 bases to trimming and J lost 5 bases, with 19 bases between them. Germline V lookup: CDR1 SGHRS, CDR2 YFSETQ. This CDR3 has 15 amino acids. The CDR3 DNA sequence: TGCGCCAGCCGACGAGTGGGGGGGCCTGACAATGAGCAGTTCTTC. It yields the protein CASRRVGGPDNEQFF.